These 30 T cell receptor beta chains share one sample of origin, sequenced in a study of T-cell memory formation after mild COVID-19. Using its own MiXCR run on the 5' RACE reads, TCRdb lists one record per CDR3 protein. The sample has around 80,000 distinct CDR3 sequences; more than 10% are singletons. The specimen sequenced was PBMCs or a T cell subset sorted from them (not recorded which). The receptors derive from a man aged 18-30 years who had mild COVID-19 (a few samples of this study predate the infection). Cell type and time point are not known.

The rearrangement links TRBV7-9 to TRBJ1-1; a weak D match, TRBD1 (5 bases). V lost 2 bases and J lost 0, with 16 bases in between. Germline-derived CDR1 and CDR2 are SEHNR and FQNEAQ (reference sequence). This CDR3 contains 17 residues. The CDR3: CASSLIGAGEMNTEAFF. The CDR3 region has the DNA TGTGCCAGCAGCTTAATAGGGGCGGGGGAGATGAACACTGAAGCTTTCTTT.

This clonotype has a handful of counts. The chain carries TRBV30 and TRBJ2-1, with a possible D match to TRBD1 (6 bases). This CDR3 comprises 15 residues. Trimming removed 2 bases at V and 6 bases at J, with 17 bases between. Germline CDR1 and CDR2: GTSNPN and SVGIG (reference sequence). CDR3 in amino acids: CAWSPGTLSPNEQFF. CDR3 nucleotide sequence: TGTGCCTGGAGTCCCGGGACATTAAGCCCCAATGAGCAGTTCTTC.

The genes are TRBV12-3 or TRBV12-4 and TRBJ2-7; no clear D. The germline V and J ends were trimmed by 6 bases and 4 bases, with 19 bases remaining between them. The CDR3 is 15 amino acids. The CDR3 region has the DNA TGTGCCAGCAGCTCACGCCCTACCCGGAGTTACGAGCAGTACTTC. This sequence encodes CASSSRPTRSYEQYF.

The sample holds a few counts of this clonotype. The gene calls are TRBV12-3 or TRBV12-4 and TRBJ2-2; TRBD2 matches at 15 bases. V was pared by 9 bases and J by 6 bases, with 11 bases of the junction left unmatched. This CDR3 region has 17 residues. CDR3 in amino acids: CASSGGLAGGQAGELFF. DNA for the CDR3: TGTGCCAGTTCCGGCGGACTAGCGGGGGGGCAAGCCGGGGAGCTGTTTTTT.

This chain joins TRBV19 and TRBJ1-1, with TRBD1 matching over 8 bases. This CDR3 has 15 amino acids. After removal of 8 bases from V and 4 bases from J, the junction contained 12 bases not matched to a gene. Per germline, CDR1 LNHDA and CDR2 SQIVND (reference sequence). Here the CDR3 reads CASRTGLGWTTEAFF. Here the CDR3 DNA reads TGTGCCAGTCGGACAGGGCTGGGATGGACCACTGAAGCTTTCTTT.

At least ten counts were recorded for this clonotype. This rearrangement joins TRBV28 to TRBJ2-7; TRBD1 matches at 7 bases. J was trimmed by 2 bases and V by 8 bases; bases with no gene match: 9. Germline CDR1 and CDR2: MDHEN and SYDVKM. The CDR3 sequence is 14 residues long. The CDR3 is CASQGRDSAYEQYV. For the CDR3, the DNA is TGTGCCAGCCAAGGCCGGGACAGCGCCTACGAGCAGTACGTC.

This sequence joins TRBV7-9 and TRBJ1-1; possible D gene TRBD1, 6 bases. Germline loops: CDR1 SEHNR, CDR2 FQNEAQ (reference sequence). V lost 5 bases and J 0 bases, leaving 10 bases between the germline ends. The CDR3 is made up of 14 amino acids. The CDR3 DNA follows: TGTGCCAGCAGCAAAGGGGGACTGAACACTGAAGCTTTCTTT. Its protein product is CASSKGGLNTEAFF.

The CDR3 is CASSFFTDNTEAFF. The CDR3 coding sequence is TGTGCCAGCAGCTTCTTTACAGATAACACTGAAGCTTTCTTT. The chain has TRBV13 and TRBJ1-1; D remains unclear. Trimming took off 3 bases at V and 2 bases at J, with 10 bases between the two ends. The CDR3 covers 14 residues. Germline V gives CDR1 PRHDT, CDR2 FYEKMQ (reference sequence).

The sample holds a few counts of this clonotype. The chain couples TRBV4-3 to TRBJ1-2, with a weak D call TRBD1 (5 bases). This CDR3 is built from 14 residues. The ends were cut back, 2 bases at V and 4 bases at J, with 11 bases in the middle. CDR1 and CDR2 (germline): LGHNA, YSLEER. The CDR3 nucleotides read TGCGCCAGCAGCCAACCGCACAGGAGCTATGGCTACACCTTC. Amino acids: CASSQPHRSYGYTF.

This clonotype was seen only a few times. CDR3 sequence reads: CASREPGGVGYTF. CDR3 DNA sequence: TGTGCCAGCAGGGAACCAGGGGGCGTCGGCTACACCTTC. V usage is TRBV6-6 and J usage is TRBJ1-2; 8 nucleotides line up with TRBD1. After removal of 6 bases from V and 8 bases from J, the junction contained 8 bases not matched to a gene. The CDR3 totals 13 residues. Germline CDR1 is MNHNY and CDR2 is SVGAGI (reference sequence).

The chain's CDR3 is CASSLLDVYSTSGELFF. CDR3 nucleotides: TGTGCCAGCAGCTTGTTGGACGTCTACTCTACGTCCGGGGAGCTGTTTTTT. V and J are TRBV11-2 and TRBJ2-2; D remains unclear. The CDR3 length is 17 residues. Germline CDR1 is SGHAT and CDR2 is FQNNGV. Trimming took off 3 bases at V and 6 bases at J, with 20 bases between the two ends.

This clonotype was counted between two and nine times. This chain joins TRBV4-3 and TRBJ1-2, with a tentative D call TRBD1 (5 bases). Per germline, CDR1 LGHNA and CDR2 YSLEER. The CDR3 spans 15 residues. The V end lost 0 bases, the J end lost 4 bases, and 12 bases lay between the germline ends. In DNA form, the CDR3 reads TGCGCCAGCAGCCAAGAGGGTCAGGGTAGCTATGGCTACACCTTC. This gives the protein CASSQEGQGSYGYTF.

The genes are TRBV5-6 and TRBJ2-6, with 11 bases matching TRBD2. The CDR3 spans 18 residues. Looked up from germline, CDR1 is SGHDT and CDR2 is YYEEEE. Trimming took 4 bases from V and 0 from J; bases not matched to a gene: 6. For the CDR3, the DNA is TGTGCCAGCAGCCCACTAGCGGGGGCGCTCTCTGGGGCCAACGTCCTGACTTTC. Translating it yields CASSPLAGALSGANVLTF.

This chain joins TRBV4-2 and TRBJ1-2, with 9 bases that match TRBD1. Germline values: CDR1 LGHNA, CDR2 YNFKEQ. CDR3 size: 15 residues. Unmatched junction bases numbered 6, after V lost 1 base and J lost 6 bases. The CDR3 bases are TGTGCCAGCAGCCAAGGTGGGACAGGGAAAAATGGCTACACCTTC. It yields the protein CASSQGGTGKNGYTF.

The sample holds a few counts of this clonotype. V gene TRBV5-1 combines with J gene TRBJ2-7; possible D gene TRBD1, 5 bases. The CDR3 runs 13 residues. The germline V gene has CDR1 SGHRS and CDR2 YFSETQ. V was trimmed by 0 bases and J by 2 bases, leaving 6 bases between them. The CDR3 reads CASSLGTPYEQYF. CDR3 in DNA: TGCGCCAGCAGCTTGGGGACACCCTACGAGCAGTACTTC.

The chain carries TRBV12-3 or TRBV12-4 and TRBJ2-5, with D maybe TRBD2 (5 bases). Trimming removed 5 bases at V and 0 bases at J, with 13 bases between. This CDR3 has 15 residues. CDR3 coding DNA: TGTGCCAGCAGTCCTGCGGGTAGCGACCAAGAGACCCAGTACTTC. Its protein product is CASSPAGSDQETQYF.

The chain employs TRBV4-1 and TRBJ2-7; the D call may be TRBD1 or TRBD2 (5 bases each). Germline CDR1 reads MGHRA; CDR2 reads YSYEKL. The CDR3 has 15 residues. V was clipped by 1 base and J by 2 bases, with 12 bases between them. The CDR3 is CASSQGPGATYEQYF. The CDR3 region has the DNA TGCGCCAGCAGCCAAGGCCCCGGGGCCACCTACGAGCAGTACTTC.

The V call is TRBV7-9, the J call TRBJ2-1; TRBD2 matches 8 bases. The CDR3 is 16 amino acids. Trimming removed 7 bases from V and 0 bases from J; junction bases left unmatched: 8. Germline CDR1 and CDR2: SEHNR and FQNEAQ (reference sequence). The CDR3 DNA reads as TGTGCCAGCAACGGGGGGGGTAAGGGCTCCTACAATGAGCAGTTCTTC. It translates to CASNGGGKGSYNEQFF.

This clonotype was seen more than once but under ten times. The chain combines TRBV27 with TRBJ2-7, with D perhaps TRBD1 (5 bases). Trimming shortened V by 6 bases and J by 2 bases, and 17 bases separated the two germline ends. The CDR3 contains 15 residues. Per the germline V gene, CDR1 is MNHEY and CDR2 is SMNVEV (reference sequence). The CDR3 sequence is CASSPRAGSPYEQYV. The CDR3 DNA reads as TGTGCCAGCAGCCCCAGGGCAGGCAGTCCCTACGAGCAGTACGTC.

This clonotype appeared many times. The rearrangement links TRBV5-1 to TRBJ2-2; no clear D gene. CDR3 size: 16 residues. V lost 0 bases to trimming and J lost 3 bases, with 12 bases between them. Germline CDR1 reads SGHRS; CDR2 reads YFSETQ. The DNA of the CDR3 is TGCGCCAGCAGCTTGGCGGTTGGAGCCTACACCGGGGAGCTGTTTTTT. Amino acids: CASSLAVGAYTGELFF.

This clonotype came up a few times. The V gene is TRBV24-1, the J gene TRBJ1-5; D unresolved. The CDR3 totals 14 residues. Germline-derived CDR1 and CDR2 are KGHDR and SFDVKD. The germline V and J ends were trimmed by 9 bases and 4 bases, with 15 bases remaining between them. The chain's CDR3 is CATCGSKRNQPQHF. CDR3 DNA sequence: TGTGCCACCTGCGGATCCAAGAGGAATCAGCCCCAGCATTTT.

The chain's CDR3 is CSTGQGTEAFF. CDR3 nucleotides: TGCAGCACGGGACAGGGAACTGAAGCTTTCTTT. This chain connects TRBV29-1 to TRBJ1-1, with 9 bases fitting TRBD1. With V trimmed by 8 bases and J by 5 bases, 3 bases remained unmatched. Germline CDR1 and CDR2: SQVTM and ANQGSEA. The CDR3 loop spans 11 amino acids.

This chain joins TRBV6-1 and TRBJ2-7; the match to TRBD1 covers 8 bases. V lost 6 bases and J lost 3; bases outside the gene matches: 7. In germline, CDR1 is MNHNS, CDR2 SASEGT. The CDR3 has 14 residues. CDR3 in DNA: TGTGCCAGCAGCAGGGGGCAATTCTTCTACGAGCAGTACGTC. Translated, it gives CASSRGQFFYEQYV.

At least ten counts were recorded for this clonotype. The chain joins TRBV6-6 to TRBJ2-1; weak D call: TRBD1 (5 bases). The CDR3 runs 12 residues. The germline V gene encodes CDR1 MNHNY and CDR2 SVGAGI (reference sequence). Trimming left V 5 bases short and J 9 bases short, with 11 bases between. The CDR3 bases are TGTGCCAGCAGTCCTCGCAGGGCTGAGCAGTTCTTC. Translated: CASSPRRAEQFF.

Only a few counts were recorded for this clonotype. The chain joins TRBV4-3 to TRBJ2-7; 7 nucleotides agree with TRBD1. Looked up from germline, CDR1 is LGHNA and CDR2 is YSLEER. This CDR3 region has 15 residues. J was trimmed by 5 bases and V by 0 bases; bases with no gene match: 7. Here the CDR3 DNA reads TGCGCCAGCAGCCAAGATCGACAGGGTAAGGACGAGCAGTACTTC. It specifies CASSQDRQGKDEQYF.

This clonotype was recorded a few times. The V gene is TRBV9, the J gene TRBJ2-7; D may match TRBD1 or TRBD2 (5 bases each). Trimming removed 4 bases from V and 5 bases from J, with 19 bases in between. Germline assignment: CDR1 SGDLS and CDR2 YYNGEE. This CDR3 spans 15 amino acids. CDR3 amino acids: CASSPQLSGTHEQYV. As DNA, the CDR3 is TGTGCCAGCAGCCCTCAACTATCGGGGACCCACGAGCAGTACGTC.

This clonotype was recorded a few times. V gene TRBV12-3 or TRBV12-4 combines with J gene TRBJ1-5; D is ambiguous. V was clipped by 6 bases and J by 2 bases, with 8 bases between them. The CDR3 covers 13 residues. The CDR3 sequence: CASREYGNQPQHF. The CDR3 DNA follows: TGTGCCAGCAGAGAATACGGCAATCAGCCCCAGCATTTT.

This clonotype was seen more than once but under ten times. The V call is TRBV20-1, the J call TRBJ2-1; D is unclear. In germline, CDR1 is DFQATT, CDR2 SNEGSKA (reference sequence). Trimming stripped 1 base from V and 0 bases from J, with 4 bases between. This CDR3 comprises 13 residues. For the CDR3, the DNA is TGCAGTGCTAGAGGGGCCTCCTACAATGAGCAGTTCTTC. This translates into CSARGASYNEQFF.

This clonotype has more than one count but fewer than ten. The rearrangement links TRBV11-2 to TRBJ1-2; D unresolved. Germline assignment: CDR1 SGHAT and CDR2 FQNNGV. The V end lost 1 base, the J end lost 2 bases, and 8 bases lay between the germline ends. The CDR3 covers 14 residues. CDR3 coding DNA: TGTGCCAGCAGCTTAGGGCCCATGAACTATGGCTACACCTTC. Its protein product is CASSLGPMNYGYTF.

The rearrangement links TRBV5-4 to TRBJ1-1; D not resolved. The germline gives CDR1 SGHNT, CDR2 YYREEE (reference sequence). The length of the CDR3 is 17 residues. Between the trimmed V and J ends, which lost 0 bases and 1 base, there was a span of 16 bases. The CDR3 DNA reads as TGTGCCAGCAGCTTGGTCGGGGATCGCTGGGGGAACACTGAAGCTTTCTTT. It translates to CASSLVGDRWGNTEAFF.